This entry lists 8 T cell receptor beta chains sequenced from one sample in a study of CD8+CD57+ T cells in acquired aplastic anemia (dated by TCRdb to 2017 to 2018). TCRdb lists the instrument as Illumina HiSeq 2000. Profiling of TCR beta VDJ combinations and CDR3 sequences used genomic DNA as the template. TCRdb reanalyzed the raw reads on its own, using fastp at Q25 for trimming and MiXCR for clone calling, and kept in-frame beta chains. One record per CDR3 amino acid sequence lists the most common genes and DNA. The sample contains approximately 470,000 distinct CDR3 sequences, approximately 32% of them found a single time. The top ten clonotypes cover around 0.82% of the sample. Expansion of CD8+CD57+ cells had been shown by flow cytometry in the patients chosen for sequencing. The source material was sorted CD4+, CD8+, or CD8+CD57+ T cells (not recorded which) from PBMCs. The receptors derive from a human donor with aplastic anemia.

This clonotype came up a few times. This chain joins TRBV5-1 and TRBJ2-7; 8 bases are shared with TRBD2. The ends lost 3 bases at V and 2 bases at J; junction bases unmatched: 4. The CDR3 consists of 14 residues. The germline CDR1 and CDR2 sequences are SGHRS and YFSETQ. CDR3 sequence reads: CASSWGRGAYEQYF. The CDR3 region has the DNA TGCGCCAGCAGCTGGGGGCGGGGGGCCTACGAGCAGTACTTC. Combining the CDR3 with reference TRBV5-1 and TRBJ2-7 gives the whole variable domain KAGVTQTPRYLIKTRGQQVTLSCSPISGHRSVSWYQQTPGQGLQFLFEYFSETQRNKGNFPGRFSGRQFSNSRSEMNVSTLELGDSALYLCASSWGRGAYEQYFGPGTRLTVT.

On this clonotype itself: This sequence may be a read error, since a much larger clone differs from it by one base. The chain carries TRBV5-1 and TRBJ2-7, with D possibly matching TRBD2 (6 bases). The J call is doubtful: the DNA matches TRBJ2-1 better. This CDR3 has 14 residues. Germline V gene sequence: CDR1 SGHRS, CDR2 YFSETQ. This chain's CDR3 is CASTFFSQEGEQFF. In nucleotides, the CDR3 is TGCGCCAGCACGTTTTTCTCACAGGAGGGCGAGCAGTTCTTC.

The gene calls are TRBV15 and TRBJ2-1; perhaps TRBD1 as D (5 bases). The CDR3 length is 18 residues. The V end lost 1 base, the J end lost 0 bases, and 16 bases lay between the germline ends. Per the germline V gene, CDR1 is LNHNV and CDR2 is YYDKDF (reference sequence). CDR3 DNA sequence: TGTGCCACCAGCAGAGGACCCTTCGGACAAGCCTCCTACAATGAGCAGTTCTTC. Translation: CATSRGPFGQASYNEQFF.

A word on this clonotype: At one boundary the junction diverges from the germline segment, which might be a read error. J is TRBJ2-1 and V is TRBV9, with 7 nucleotides matching TRBD2. The germline CDR1 and CDR2 sequences are SGDLS and YYNGEE. The CDR3 extends over 15 amino acids. The chain's CDR3 is CASSVRDYTYNGQFF. The CDR3 DNA is TGTGCCAGCAGCGTCCGGGACTATACCTACAATGGGCAGTTCTTC.

This clonotype was recorded a few times. The J gene is TRBJ2-7, the V gene TRBV25-1, with 10 bases aligning to TRBD1. The CDR3 runs 14 residues. The V and J ends lost 4 bases and 7 bases, in that order; junction bases with no gene match: 7. Per germline, CDR1 MGHDK and CDR2 SYGVNS. CDR3 sequence: CASSGPTGGWEQYF. The DNA of the CDR3 is TGTGCCAGCAGTGGACCGACAGGGGGCTGGGAGCAGTACTTC.

This clonotype came up many times. The CDR3 spells CSADPSSYEQYF. The DNA for the CDR3 is TGCAGCGCGGACCCGAGCTCCTACGAGCAGTACTTC. This chain links TRBV20-1 with TRBJ2-7; no clear D. CDR1 and CDR2 (germline): DFQATT, SNEGSKA (reference sequence). The CDR3 spans 12 residues.

This clonotype was recorded many times. V gene TRBV7-2 combines with J gene TRBJ1-2, with D perhaps TRBD1 (6 bases). The germline V and J ends were trimmed by 10 bases and 8 bases, with 14 bases remaining between them. The CDR3 length is 11 residues. Germline V gene data show CDR1 as SGHTA and CDR2 as FQGNSA. DNA for the CDR3: TGTGCCAACGGACAGTTGAGGGGCTACACCTTC. Protein product: CANGQLRGYTF.

This clonotype showed up just a few times. V usage is TRBV19 and J usage is TRBJ2-7, with D possibly matching TRBD2 (6 bases). Germline values: CDR1 LNHDA, CDR2 SQIVND (reference sequence). The CDR3 totals 16 residues. V lost 5 bases, J lost 1 base, and 18 bases lay in between. This CDR3 is CASSAGRTILSYEQYF. The DNA for the CDR3 is TGTGCCAGTAGTGCGGGACGTACGATCCTTTCCTACGAGCAGTACTTC.